In its sample, the clone carrying this T cell receptor (beta chain) was seen many times. Its antigen is not known. RNA transcripts yielded amplified TCR beta CDR3 regions. First-round RT-PCR of the TCR CDR3 relied on the HTBI primer set. TCRdb called the multiplex PCR reads again in MiXCR, with one record for every CDR3 protein. The sample consists of over 500,000 distinct CDR3 sequences, about 16% of them appearing once. This record belongs to a study of T cells in Graves' hyperthyroidism and ophthalmopathy. Findings and caveats of the study: Among clonotypes expanded in thyroid above 0.001, most were also found in blood.

The V and J ends lost 1 base and 10 bases respectively, with 7 bases between them. The CDR3 is made up of 11 amino acids. The germline V gene has CDR1 SNHLY and CDR2 FYNNEI. Sample: blood. This receptor was identified in a woman aged 30 to 39 with Graves' ophthalmopathy. The J gene is TRBJ1-1, the V gene TRBV2; possibly TRBD1 for D (6 bases). The CDR3 protein is CASSEEGGAFF. The CDR3, as DNA: TGTGCCAGCAGTGAAGAAGGGGGAGCTTTCTTT. Together with reference TRBV2 and TRBJ1-1, the CDR3 gives the full variable domain: EPEVTQTPSHQVTQMGQEVILRCVPISNHLYFYWYRQILGQKVEFLVSFYNNEISEKSEIFDDQFSVERPDGSNFTLKIRSTKLEDSAMYFCASSEEGGAFFGQGTRLTVV.